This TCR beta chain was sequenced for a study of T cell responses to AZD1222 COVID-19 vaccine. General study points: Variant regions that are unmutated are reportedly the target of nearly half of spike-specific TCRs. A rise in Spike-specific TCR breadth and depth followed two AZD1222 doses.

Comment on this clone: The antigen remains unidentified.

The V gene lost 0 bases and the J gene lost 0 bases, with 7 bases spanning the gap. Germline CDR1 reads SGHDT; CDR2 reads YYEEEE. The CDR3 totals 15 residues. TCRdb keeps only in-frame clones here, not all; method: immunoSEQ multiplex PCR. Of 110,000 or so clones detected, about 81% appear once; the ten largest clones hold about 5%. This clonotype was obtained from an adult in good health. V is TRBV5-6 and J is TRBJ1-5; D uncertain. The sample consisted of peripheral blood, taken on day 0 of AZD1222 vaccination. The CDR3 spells CASSLGLYSNQPQHF. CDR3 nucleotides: TGTGCCAGCAGCTTGGGCCTTTATAGCAATCAGCCCCAGCATTTT.